The entry below describes one T cell receptor beta chain. This CDR3 region has 16 residues. Germline values: CDR1 SGDLS, CDR2 YYNGEE. Between the trimmed V and J ends, which lost 0 bases and 7 bases, there was a span of 19 bases. The sample is drawn from a study of blood T cell repertoires in COVID-19. Data came from immunoSEQ multiplex PCR; TCRdb stores just in-frame clones and leaves some out. Among roughly 80,000 clones listed, 75% to 85% were seen once. This sequence originates from a woman aged 80 or over with acute or convalescent COVID-19. Sequencing used peripheral blood. The rearrangement uses TRBV9 and TRBJ1-2, with D uncertain. The CDR3 DNA is TGTGCCAGCAGCGTAGATGATACGGGGTTCGTCTTTGGCTACACCTTC. Its protein product is CASSVDDTGFVFGYTF. Variable domain in full (rest from reference TRBV9 and TRBJ1-2): DSGVTQTPKHLITATGQRVTLRCSPRSGDLSVYWYQQSLDQGLQFLIQYYNGEERAKGNILERFSAQQFPDLHSELNLSSLELGDSALYFCASSVDDTGFVFGYTFGSGTRLTVV.